The next 5 T cell receptor beta chains were all read from a single sample in a study of cytomegalovirus exposure and HLA in healthy donors. The study ran its PCR with 60 Vbeta and 13 Jbeta primers. Measured with immunoSEQ multiplex PCR; TCRdb has only the in-frame clones, and not every one. Of 160,000 or so clones in the sample, more than 75% were seen once. Source material: PBMCs. All receptors come from a male donor in good health and CMV-seronegative.

The rearrangement joins TRBV5-1 to TRBJ1-1; 8 bases match TRBD1. The germline V gene encodes CDR1 SGHRS and CDR2 YFSETQ. V lost 4 bases to trimming and J lost 1 base; unmatched junction nucleotides: 9. The length of the CDR3 is 16 residues. The CDR3 loop is CASSRDRGAGNTEAFF. The CDR3 DNA sequence: TGCGCCAGCAGCCGAGACAGGGGAGCGGGGAACACTGAAGCTTTCTTT. Full variable domain (missing parts from reference TRBV5-1 and TRBJ1-1): KAGVTQTPRYLIKTRGQQVTLSCSPISGHRSVSWYQQTPGQGLQFLFEYFSETQRNKGNFPGRFSGRQFSNSRSEMNVSTLELGDSALYLCASSRDRGAGNTEAFFGQGTRLTVV.

This clone was counted between two and nine times. The chain employs TRBV30 and TRBJ2-7, with 9 bases lining up with TRBD2. The CDR3 runs 14 residues. The V gene end was trimmed by 2 bases and the J gene end by 0 bases; junction bases not matched to a gene: 2. Looked up from germline, CDR1 is GTSNPN and CDR2 is SVGIG (reference sequence). CDR3 in amino acids: CAWSLSGSSYEQYF. The CDR3 DNA follows: TGTGCCTGGAGTCTTAGCGGGAGCTCCTACGAGCAGTACTTC.

Concerning this clone itself: Compared with germline, one end of the junction differs, possibly owing to a read error. This chain joins TRBV7-7 and TRBJ2-2, with 11 bases identical to TRBD1. The CDR3 has 15 amino acids. Germline CDR1 reads SSHAT; CDR2 reads FNYEAQ (reference sequence). Here the CDR3 reads CASSAGQGGTGELFF. The CDR3 nucleotides read TGTGCTAGCAGCGCGGGACAGGGGGGCACCGGGGAGCTGTTTTTT.

This clone has more than one count but fewer than ten. The chain recombines TRBV19 with TRBJ2-2, with a possible D match to TRBD1 (6 bases). V was clipped by 4 bases and J by 6 bases, with 12 bases between them. This CDR3 contains 14 residues. CDR1 is LNHDA, CDR2 SQIVND, per germline (reference sequence). The DNA of the CDR3 is TGTGCCAGTAGTACAACACAGGGAGCCGGGGAGCTGTTTTTT. This translates into CASSTTQGAGELFF.

The chain carries TRBV6-5 and TRBJ2-7; 10 nucleotides align to TRBD1. V shed 6 bases, J shed 9 bases, and the junction held 5 bases outside the gene matches. CDR1 is MNHEY and CDR2 is SVGAGI in the germline V gene. The CDR3 spans 12 residues. The CDR3 DNA reads TGTGCCAGCAGCCGAGGACAGGGGGTGCAGTACTTC. Translating gives CASSRGQGVQYF.